This T cell receptor beta chain was sequenced during a study of response to subunit inactivated influenza vaccine. The study's findings and limits: Authors suggested seasonal influenza vaccinations each recruit few new T cells.

Notes on this clonotype: The antigen is unknown.

TCRdb used MiXCR to reprocess the RT-PCR reads, holding one entry per CDR3 protein. Of 450,000 to 600,000 distinct CDR3 sequences in the sample, approximately 7.6% were seen once. Germline CDR1 is MNHEY and CDR2 is SVGEGT. The CDR3 is 16 amino acids. With 2 bases clipped from V and 4 bases from J, the junction kept 7 bases outside the gene matches. The clonotype was recovered from a man between 50 and 69 years old who received an inactivated influenza vaccine. The sequencing here drew on PBMCs from blood, taken about 23 months after vaccination. The J gene is TRBJ2-3, the V gene TRBV6-2 or TRBV6-3, with 9 nucleotides matching TRBD2. The CDR3 here is CASSYPAGGLADTQYF. CDR3 DNA: TGTGCCAGCAGTTACCCTGCGGGGGGGCTGGCAGATACGCAGTATTTT.